This T cell receptor (beta chain) was retrieved from a study of CD8 T cells in ankylosing spondylitis. Study-wide results and caveats: Significant enrichment of disease-linked clones was reportedly seen in matched ankylosing spondylitis synovial fluid.

Each CDR3 protein is one row after TCRdb ran MiXCR on the 5' RACE reads. This table holds 250,000 to 300,000 distinct CDR3 sequences, over 15% found once. Per the germline V gene, CDR1 is MNHEY and CDR2 is SVGAGI. The length of the CDR3 is 12 residues. Trimming stripped 7 bases from V and 6 bases from J, with 13 bases between. As for this clonotype: Its target is unknown.

Sequencing used blood, either unsorted or a sorted T cell fraction (not recorded which). This receptor was identified in a male donor with ankylosing spondylitis or in good health (not recorded which). The chain joins TRBV6-5 to TRBJ2-7; D is ambiguous. The CDR3 sequence is CASIGWTREQYF. The CDR3, as DNA: TGTGCCAGCATAGGGTGGACCCGCGAGCAGTACTTC.